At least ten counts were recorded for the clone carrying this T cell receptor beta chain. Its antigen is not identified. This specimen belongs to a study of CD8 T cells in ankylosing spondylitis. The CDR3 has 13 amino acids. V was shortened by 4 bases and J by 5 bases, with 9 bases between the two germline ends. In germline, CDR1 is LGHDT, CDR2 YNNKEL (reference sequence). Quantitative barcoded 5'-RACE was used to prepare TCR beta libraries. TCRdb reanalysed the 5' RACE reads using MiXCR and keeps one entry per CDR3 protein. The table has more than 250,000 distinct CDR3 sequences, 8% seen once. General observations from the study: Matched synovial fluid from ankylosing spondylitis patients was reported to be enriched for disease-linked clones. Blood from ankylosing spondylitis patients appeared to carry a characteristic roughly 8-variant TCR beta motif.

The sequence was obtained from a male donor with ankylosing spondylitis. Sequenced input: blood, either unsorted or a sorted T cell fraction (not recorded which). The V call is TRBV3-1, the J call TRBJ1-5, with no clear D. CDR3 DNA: TGTGCCAGCAGCCCCATCGATCATCAGCCCCAGCATTTT. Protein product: CASSPIDHQPQHF.